The 32 T cell receptor beta chains below all came from one sample that was sequenced in a study of response to subunit inactivated influenza vaccine. TCRdb reprocessed the RT-PCR reads via MiXCR and lists one record per CDR3 protein. The sample shows about 540,000 distinct CDR3 sequences, around 21% of them seen only once. These sequences were also reported in another study, on T cells expressing NK-cell markers. That source notes: Synthesis of TCR beta cDNA relied on 5'RACE template switching carrying UMIs.

The sample was CD4+ T cells sorted from PBMCs, taken less than 13 days after vaccination. The source is a man between 45 and 60 years old who received an inactivated influenza vaccine.

Regarding this clonotype: Its ends do not fully match the called genes, so a read error is possible. CDR3 sequence: CASSYTVYSGTNVLTF. The CDR3 DNA reads as TGTGCCAGCAGTTACACCGTTTACTCTGGGACCAACGTCCTGACTTTC. The gene calls are TRBV6-5 and TRBJ2-6, with unresolved D. The CDR3 is 16 amino acids. Germline V gives CDR1 MNHEY, CDR2 SVGAGI.

This clonotype showed up just a few times. The chain combines TRBV28 with TRBJ2-5, with D possibly called TRBD1 or TRBD2 (5 bases each). Trimming left V 1 base short and J 4 bases short, with 13 bases between. Germline assignment: CDR1 MDHEN and CDR2 SYDVKM. The CDR3 is 15 amino acids. The CDR3 bases are TGTGCCAGCAGTTTATCCCCAGCTGGGGGAGAGACCCAGTACTTC. It encodes CASSLSPAGGETQYF.

The rearrangement links TRBV20-1 to TRBJ2-3, with D tentatively TRBD2 (5 bases). Looked up from germline, CDR1 is DFQATT and CDR2 is SNEGSKA (reference sequence). Trimming removed 1 base from V and 1 base from J, with 9 bases in between. The CDR3 sequence is 14 residues long. The CDR3 reads CSARAQRRTDTQYF. The CDR3 coding sequence is TGCAGTGCTAGAGCCCAGCGGCGCACAGATACGCAGTATTTT.

This clonotype appeared a few times. The J gene is TRBJ2-1, the V gene TRBV5-1; 14 bases fit TRBD2. CDR3 size: 16 residues. The germline V gene has CDR1 SGHRS and CDR2 YFSETQ. V was pared by 4 bases and J by 7 bases, with 7 bases of the junction left unmatched. The CDR3 DNA sequence: TGCGCCAGCAGCATGCCGGGACTAGCGGGAGTAAATGAGCAGTTCTTC. The encoded protein is CASSMPGLAGVNEQFF.

This clonotype appeared a few times. The chain links TRBV28 to TRBJ2-7; 8 nucleotides match TRBD2. This CDR3 is 14 amino acids long. Germline-derived CDR1 and CDR2 are MDHEN and SYDVKM. The trim removed 6 bases at V and 5 bases at J, leaving 9 bases unmatched. CDR3 nucleotides: TGTGCCAGCAGCAGCGGGAGCTTTAAGGACGAGCAGTACTTC. Protein: CASSSGSFKDEQYF.

The chain is built from TRBV20-1 and TRBJ2-7, with 7 positions matching TRBD2. Germline CDR1 and CDR2: DFQATT and SNEGSKA (reference sequence). This CDR3 spans 19 amino acids. V trimming: 0 bases; J trimming: 1 base; junction bases outside the gene matches: 18. The CDR3 spells CSARDAPSGRGAFSYEQYF. CDR3 sequence (DNA): TGCAGTGCTAGAGATGCGCCTAGCGGACGGGGAGCCTTTTCCTACGAGCAGTACTTC.

The sample holds a few counts of this clonotype. The CDR3 DNA is TGTGCCAGCAGCCAAGATGCCGGGACGACCTACGAGCAGTACTTC. Translated: CASSQDAGTTYEQYF. This sequence joins TRBV3-1 and TRBJ2-7, with D perhaps given as TRBD1 or TRBD2 (5 bases each). Trimming cost V 0 bases and J 2 bases, with 11 bases left between them. CDR1 is LGHDT and CDR2 is YNNKEL in the germline V gene (reference sequence). The CDR3 has 15 residues.

V gene TRBV10-3 combines with J gene TRBJ2-3; D perhaps matches TRBD1 (6 bases). The length of the CDR3 is 15 residues. V shed 3 bases and J shed 0 bases, with 10 bases lying between them. Germline V CDR1 and CDR2: ENHRY, SYGVKD. The CDR3 protein is CAISDDRKSTDTQYF. The CDR3 nucleotides read TGTGCCATCAGTGATGACAGGAAAAGCACAGATACGCAGTATTTT.

This clonotype was seen only a few times. This sequence joins TRBV10-3 and TRBJ1-4, with 10 bases that match TRBD1. This CDR3 comprises 15 residues. V lost 6 bases, J lost 5 bases, and 6 bases stayed unmatched. The germline CDR1 and CDR2 sequences are ENHRY and SYGVKD. Here the CDR3 DNA reads TGTGCCATCAGGCCCGGGACAGGGGCGAATGAAAAACTGTTTTTT. Amino acid sequence: CAIRPGTGANEKLFF.

This clonotype has at least ten counts. The chain employs TRBV9 and TRBJ2-1; weak D call: TRBD2 (6 bases). Trimming shortened V by 0 bases and J by 1 base, and 8 bases separated the two germline ends. Germline-derived CDR1 and CDR2 are SGDLS and YYNGEE. The CDR3 has 15 amino acids. As DNA, the CDR3 is TGTGCCAGCAGCGTAGCGGCGGGGTCCTACAATGAGCAGTTCTTC. It translates to CASSVAAGSYNEQFF.

The chain joins TRBV4-1 to TRBJ1-2, with unresolved D. The length of the CDR3 is 15 residues. V was pared by 1 base and J by 5 bases, with 14 bases between. Germline V lookup: CDR1 MGHRA, CDR2 YSYEKL. The CDR3 DNA sequence: TGCGCCAGCAGCCAAGTGCTTCCTCCGTTATATGGCTACACCTTC. Translating gives CASSQVLPPLYGYTF.

This clonotype showed up just a few times. This chain connects TRBV10-3 to TRBJ2-7, with 9 bases that match TRBD1. This CDR3 region has 13 residues. The junction had 4 bases not matched to a gene; V was cut back by 5 bases and J by 5 bases. Germline V gene lookup returns CDR1 ENHRY and CDR2 SYGVKD. CDR3 in amino acids: CAISMTGGDEQYF. CDR3 DNA sequence: TGTGCCATCAGTATGACAGGGGGGGACGAGCAGTACTTC.

The V and J genes are TRBV6-2 or TRBV6-3 and TRBJ2-5; unclear D gene. Germline V CDR1 and CDR2: MNHEY, SVGEGT. The CDR3 length is 14 residues. With 0 bases removed from V and 1 base from J, the gap between germline ends came to 6 bases. CDR3 amino acids: CASSYSGSQETQYF. DNA of the CDR3: TGTGCCAGCAGTTACTCGGGCAGCCAAGAGACCCAGTACTTC.

The sample holds a few counts of this clonotype. The chain combines TRBV6-6 with TRBJ2-1; D possibly corresponds to TRBD1 (5 bases). Germline assignment: CDR1 MNHNY and CDR2 SVGAGI (reference sequence). Trimming took 6 bases from V and 9 from J, leaving 15 bases between them. The CDR3 covers 13 residues. CDR3 sequence: CASRTGSAGEQFF. CDR3 DNA: TGTGCCAGCAGAACAGGATCGGCAGGTGAGCAGTTCTTC.

J is TRBJ2-5 and V is TRBV12-3 or TRBV12-4; D may be TRBD1 or TRBD2 (6 bases each). V was clipped by 6 bases and J by 4 bases, with 15 bases between them. The CDR3 is 14 residues long. CDR3 coding DNA: TGTGCCAGCAGCCGAAAGGGGGGATTAGAGACCCAGTACTTC. This codes for CASSRKGGLETQYF.

This clonotype has only a few counts. This chain joins TRBV20-1 and TRBJ1-4; D call uncertain. Trimming took 3 bases from V and 5 from J, leaving 4 bases between them. CDR3 length equals 11 residues. CDR1 is DFQATT and CDR2 is SNEGSKA in the germline V gene (reference sequence). DNA of the CDR3: TGCAGTGCTAGCTCGAATGAAAAACTGTTTTTT. Translation gives CSASSNEKLFF.

The gene calls are TRBV20-1 and TRBJ2-5, with D maybe TRBD1 (5 bases). The length of the CDR3 is 13 residues. Per germline, CDR1 DFQATT and CDR2 SNEGSKA (reference sequence). Between the trimmed V and J ends, which lost 4 bases and 1 base, there was a span of 10 bases. CDR3 sequence (DNA): TGCAGTGCTATTCCGACAGCCCAAGAGACCCAGTACTTC. This encodes CSAIPTAQETQYF.

The chain employs TRBV27 and TRBJ1-2, with D hard to call. The V end lost 6 bases, the J end lost 5 bases, and 16 bases lay between the germline ends. Germline V CDR1 and CDR2: MNHEY, SMNVEV (reference sequence). CDR3 length: 14 residues. This chain's CDR3 is CASRSGQPYYGYTF. CDR3 nucleotide sequence: TGTGCCAGCAGGAGCGGGCAACCCTATTATGGCTACACCTTC.

This clonotype was detected a few times. V usage is TRBV5-1 and J usage is TRBJ2-7; possibly TRBD2 for D (7 bases). V gave up 0 bases and J gave up 6 bases, with 13 bases separating them. The CDR3 is 14 residues long. In germline, CDR1 is SGHRS, CDR2 YFSETQ. The chain's CDR3 is CASSLEGGPLEQYF. In nucleotides, the CDR3 is TGCGCCAGCAGCTTGGAGGGGGGGCCCCTCGAGCAGTACTTC.

This clonotype was counted only a few times. The chain carries TRBV7-2 and TRBJ1-6; 8 bases agree with TRBD1. Germline values: CDR1 SGHTA, CDR2 FQGNSA. The V and J ends lost 3 bases and 5 bases, in that order; junction bases with no gene match: 3. The length of the CDR3 is 15 residues. CDR3 amino acids: CASSFRGQDNSPLHF. CDR3 coding DNA: TGTGCCAGCAGCTTTAGGGGACAGGATAATTCACCCCTCCACTTT.

This clonotype came up once. The chain is built from TRBV19 and TRBJ2-3; D may be TRBD1 (5 bases). The length of the CDR3 is 15 residues. CDR1 LNHDA and CDR2 SQIVND come from the germline V gene (reference sequence). CDR3 residues: CASADRPVGTDTQYF. The CDR3 DNA sequence: TGTGCTAGTGCCGACAGACCTGTAGGCACAGATACGCAGTATTTT. The full variable domain, its missing parts supplied by reference TRBV19 and TRBJ2-3, is DGGITQSPKYLFRKEGQNVTLSCEQNLNHDAMYWYRQDPGQGLRLIYYSQIVNDFQKGDIAEGYSVSREKKESFPLTVTSAQKNPTAFYLCASADRPVGTDTQYFGPGTRLTVL.

There are a few counts of this clonotype. CDR3 sequence reads: CASNHETGGYQPQHF. In DNA form, the CDR3 reads TGTGCCAGCAACCACGAGACAGGGGGCTATCAGCCCCAGCATTTT. The chain has TRBV2 and TRBJ1-5; TRBD1 matches at 10 bases. The CDR3 is 15 amino acids. Germline-derived CDR1 and CDR2 are SNHLY and FYNNEI. Trimming at V came to 7 bases and at J to 5 bases, leaving 8 bases not matched to a gene. Based on the CDR3 plus reference TRBV2 and TRBJ1-5, the full variable domain is EPEVTQTPSHQVTQMGQEVILRCVPISNHLYFYWYRQILGQKVEFLVSFYNNEISEKSEIFDDQFSVERPDGSNFTLKIRSTKLEDSAMYFCASNHETGGYQPQHFGDGTRLSIL.

Only a few counts were recorded for this clonotype. The CDR3 sequence is CASKLGGNIQYF. The CDR3 DNA reads as TGTGCCAGCAAACTGGGGGGAAACATTCAGTACTTC. This rearrangement joins TRBV2 to TRBJ2-4; D perhaps matches TRBD2 (6 bases). This CDR3 is 12 amino acids long. V lost 7 bases, J lost 6 bases, and 10 bases lay in between. Germline V gene data show CDR1 as SNHLY and CDR2 as FYNNEI.

The rearrangement links TRBV14 to TRBJ1-6; unclear D gene. This CDR3 is 13 amino acids long. Germline V lookup: CDR1 SGHDN, CDR2 FVKESK. Trimming shortened V by 1 base and J by 9 bases, and 7 bases separated the two germline ends. The CDR3 nucleotides are TGTGCCAGCAGCCAAGTGGAGGGTTCACCCCTCCACTTT. Translating gives CASSQVEGSPLHF.

This clonotype was counted only a few times. The chain joins TRBV30 to TRBJ2-3, with a possible D match to TRBD2 (5 bases). This CDR3 has 13 amino acids. The germline gives CDR1 GTSNPN, CDR2 SVGIG (reference sequence). The germline V and J ends were trimmed by 1 base and 2 bases, with 7 bases remaining between them. CDR3 amino acids: CAWSGGDTDTQYF. The CDR3 coding sequence is TGTGCCTGGAGTGGGGGAGACACAGATACGCAGTATTTT. The full variable domain, completed using reference TRBV30 and TRBJ2-3, is SQTIHQWPATLVQPVGSPLSLECTVEGTSNPNLYWYRQAAGRGLQLLFYSVGIGQISSEVPQNLSASRPQDRQFILSSKKLLLSDSGFYLCAWSGGDTDTQYFGPGTRLTVL.

The table lists this clonotype with a few counts. The rearrangement uses TRBV18 and TRBJ2-1; TRBD2 matches 8 bases. The CDR3 loop spans 12 amino acids. Germline CDR1 and CDR2: KGHSH and LQKENI. V dropped 3 bases and J dropped 8; count of bases not matched to a gene: 0. The CDR3: CASSPGGDEQFF. The CDR3 nucleotides are TGTGCCAGCTCACCCGGGGGGGATGAGCAGTTCTTC.

The chain has TRBV20-1 and TRBJ2-2; TRBD1 or TRBD2 may be the D gene (7 bases each). The CDR3 contains 15 residues. Trimming left V 5 bases short and J 4 bases short, with 17 bases between. Germline CDR1 and CDR2: DFQATT and SNEGSKA (reference sequence). The CDR3 loop reads CSAYQGGTGTGELFF. The CDR3 nucleotides read TGCAGTGCTTACCAGGGGGGGACGGGCACCGGGGAGCTGTTTTTT.

A few counts support this clonotype. This rearrangement joins TRBV20-1 to TRBJ1-2, with D perhaps matching TRBD1 (6 bases). CDR3 length: 14 residues. Deletions cut 0 bases from V and 7 bases from J, with 15 bases between. Germline V CDR1 and CDR2: DFQATT, SNEGSKA (reference sequence). The CDR3: CSARDLTGGGGYTF. The DNA of the CDR3 is TGCAGTGCTAGAGATCTAACAGGAGGGGGTGGCTACACCTTC.

This chain links TRBV24-1 with TRBJ2-1, with a weak D call TRBD2 (5 bases). From germline, CDR1 is KGHDR and CDR2 SFDVKD. CDR3 length equals 16 residues. V gave up 5 bases and J gave up 6 bases, with 19 bases separating them. CDR3 loop: CATSAHALARSNEQFF. CDR3 DNA sequence: TGTGCCACCAGTGCCCATGCTCTAGCTCGCAGCAATGAGCAGTTCTTC.

The chain couples TRBV18 to TRBJ1-6; TRBD1 might be the D (6 bases). V dropped 2 bases and J dropped 5 bases, with 10 bases sitting between them. The germline CDR1 and CDR2 sequences are KGHSH and LQKENI. This CDR3 has 15 residues. The CDR3: CASSPGPGDNSPLHF. CDR3 nucleotide sequence: TGTGCCAGCTCACCAGGACCAGGGGATAATTCACCCCTCCACTTT.

The rearrangement uses TRBV5-1 and TRBJ1-4, with 8 bases identical to TRBD1. V shed 5 bases and J 7 bases; nucleotides not matched to a gene: 7. CDR1 is SGHRS, CDR2 YFSETQ, per germline. This CDR3 is built from 14 residues. As DNA, the CDR3 is TGCGCCAGCAGATACGGGACAGGCACTGAAAAACTGTTTTTT. Its protein is CASRYGTGTEKLFF.

The chain uses TRBV20-1 and TRBJ2-5; TRBD2 might be the D (5 bases). Trimming stripped 6 bases from V and 7 bases from J, with 15 bases between. CDR3 length: 12 amino acids. The germline V gene has CDR1 DFQATT and CDR2 SNEGSKA (reference sequence). CDR3 nucleotides: TGCAGTGCCCGGAGGTCCATACCGACCCAGTACTTC. Translated, it gives CSARRSIPTQYF.